The following is a TCR beta chain sequence with its context. What it binds is unknown. What was amplified from RNA transcripts were TCR beta CDR3 regions. The TCR CDR3 was amplified in a first-round RT-PCR using the HTBI primer set. TCRdb ran MiXCR on the multiplex PCR reads and lists one entry per CDR3 protein. The sample includes 700,000 or so distinct CDR3 sequences, about 14% seen only once; the top ten take around 13%. The data belong to a study of T cells in Graves' hyperthyroidism and ophthalmopathy. For ophthalmopathy patients, the Clinical Activity Score was at least 3 and the NOSPECS grade at least 4; duration was under 3 months. Investigators excluded patients with uncontrolled infection, other autoimmune disease, pregnancy or lactation. Study results and limitations: Before onset, by a median of approximately 5.9 months, the model predicted ophthalmopathy. Within blood appeared most thyroid clonotypes that had expanded above 0.001.

Looked up from germline, CDR1 is MNHEY and CDR2 is SVGAGI. The CDR3 sequence is 15 residues long. V shed 2 bases and J 8 bases; nucleotides not matched to a gene: 8. This clonotype was obtained from a woman aged 45 to 65 with Graves' ophthalmopathy. The V call is TRBV6-5, the J call TRBJ2-1, with 8 bases fitting TRBD2. The sample consisted of blood. The DNA for the CDR3 is TGTGCCAGCAGTTACCCCGGACTAGCATTCGATGAGCAGTTCTTC. Protein sequence: CASSYPGLAFDEQFF.